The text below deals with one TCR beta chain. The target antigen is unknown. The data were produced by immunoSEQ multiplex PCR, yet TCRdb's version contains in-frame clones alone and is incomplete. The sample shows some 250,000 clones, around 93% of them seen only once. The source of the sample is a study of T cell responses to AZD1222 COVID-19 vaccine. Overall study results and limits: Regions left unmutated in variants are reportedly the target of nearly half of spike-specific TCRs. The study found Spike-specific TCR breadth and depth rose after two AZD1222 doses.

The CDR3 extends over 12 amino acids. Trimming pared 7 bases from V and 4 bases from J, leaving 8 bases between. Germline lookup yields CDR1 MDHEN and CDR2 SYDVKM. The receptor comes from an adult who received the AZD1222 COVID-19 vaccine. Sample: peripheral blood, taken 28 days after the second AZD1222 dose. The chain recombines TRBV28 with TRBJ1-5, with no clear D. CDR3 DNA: TGTGCCAGCAAAACGGGAAATCAGCCCCAGCATTTT. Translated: CASKTGNQPQHF. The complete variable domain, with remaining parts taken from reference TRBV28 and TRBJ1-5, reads DVKVTQSSRYLVKRTGEKVFLECVQDMDHENMFWYRQDPGLGLRLIYFSYDVKMKEKGDIPEGYSVSREKKERFSLILESASTNQTSMYLCASKTGNQPQHFGDGTRLSIL.